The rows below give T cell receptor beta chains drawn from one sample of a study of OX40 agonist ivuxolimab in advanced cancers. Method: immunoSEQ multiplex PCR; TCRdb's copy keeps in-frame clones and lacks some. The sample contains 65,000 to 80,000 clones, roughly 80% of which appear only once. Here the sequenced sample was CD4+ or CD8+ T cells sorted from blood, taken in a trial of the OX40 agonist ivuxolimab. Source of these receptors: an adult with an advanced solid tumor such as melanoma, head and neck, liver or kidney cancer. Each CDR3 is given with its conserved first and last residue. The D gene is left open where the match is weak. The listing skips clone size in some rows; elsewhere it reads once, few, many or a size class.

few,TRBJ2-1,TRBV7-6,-,TGTGCCAGCAGCTTAGCCAGGAACTACAATGAGCAGTTCTTC,CASSLARNYNEQFF
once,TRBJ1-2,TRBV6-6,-,TGTGCCAGCAGCCCCCGGGACCAAGGGGGCTACACCTTC,CASSPRDQGGYTF
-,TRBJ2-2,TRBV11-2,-,TGTGCCAGCAGCTTAGATCCGGGCACCGGGGAGCTGTTTTTT,CASSLDPGTGELFF
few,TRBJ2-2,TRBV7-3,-,TGTGCCAGCAGCTTATCAGGGGACACCGGGGAGCTGTTTTTT,CASSLSGDTGELFF
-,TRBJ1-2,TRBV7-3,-,TGTGCCAGCAGCTACGTGGGGGGCTATGGCTACACCTTC,CASSYVGGYGYTF
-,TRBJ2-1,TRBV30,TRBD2,TGTGCCTGTGTAGACAGCGGGGGGCCCAGCTCCTACAATGAGCAGTTCTTC,CACVDSGGPSSYNEQFF
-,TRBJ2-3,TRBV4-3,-,TGCGCCAGCAGCCAAGAAAGGACACCTGATACGCAGTATTTT,CASSQERTPDTQYF
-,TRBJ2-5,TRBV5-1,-,TGCGCCAGCAGCTGGGACGGACATCCCGTTCAAGAGACCCAGTACTTC,CASSWDGHPVQETQYF
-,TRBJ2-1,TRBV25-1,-,TGTGCCAGCAGAAAAGGGGACAATGAGCAGTTCTTC,CASRKGDNEQFF
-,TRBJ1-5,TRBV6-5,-,TGTGCCAGCAGGCCCGGGGGTGGGAGCAATCAGCCCCAGCATTTT,CASRPGGGSNQPQHF
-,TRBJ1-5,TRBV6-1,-,TGTGCCAGCAGGTACAGGGTGGCAGGACAGCCCCAGCATTTT,CASRYRVAGQPQHF
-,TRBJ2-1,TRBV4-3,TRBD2,TGCGCCAGCAGCCAAGATCAGCGGGGCTACAATGAGCAGTTCTTC,CASSQDQRGYNEQFF
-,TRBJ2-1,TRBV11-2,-,TGTGCCAGCAGCCTAGGACAGGGAGGGTTTAATGAGCAGTTCTTC,CASSLGQGGFNEQFF
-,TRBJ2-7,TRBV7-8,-,TGTGCCAGCAGCTTAGGGGATTACGAGCAGTACTTC,CASSLGDYEQYF
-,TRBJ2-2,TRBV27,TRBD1,TGTGCCAGCAGTCCACGGGACAGGGGGTCCGGGGAGCTGTTTTTT,CASSPRDRGSGELFF
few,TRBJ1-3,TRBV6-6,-,TGTGCCAGCAGGGGCGTGAGCTCTGGAAACACCATATATTTT,CASRGVSSGNTIYF
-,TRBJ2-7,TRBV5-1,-,TGCGCCAGCGGTACCGGGTCCGACTTTGGCTACGAGCAGTACTTC,CASGTGSDFGYEQYF
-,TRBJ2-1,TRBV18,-,TGTGCCAGCTCACCGGGGTTAGGGAGCTCCTACAATGAGCAGTTCTTC,CASSPGLGSSYNEQFF
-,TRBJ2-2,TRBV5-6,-,TGTGCCAGCAGCTCAGTACTTAGCGGAGCGAACACCGGGGAGCTGTTTTTT,CASSSVLSGANTGELFF
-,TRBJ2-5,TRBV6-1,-,TGTGCCAGCAGAGAGGGGCAGGAGTTCCAAGAGACCCAGTACTTC,CASREGQEFQETQYF
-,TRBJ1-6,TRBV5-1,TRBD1,TGCGCCAGCAGCTTGGACCGACAGGGGGTGAGCTCCTATAATTCACCCCTCCACTTT,CASSLDRQGVSSYNSPLHF
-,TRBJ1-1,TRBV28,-,TGTGCCAGCAACTTCCAGGGGCGAACTGAAGCTTTCTTT,CASNFQGRTEAFF
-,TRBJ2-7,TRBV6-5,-,TGTGCCAGCAGTTACTCCGCGGGCGGCTACGAGCAGTACTTC,CASSYSAGGYEQYF
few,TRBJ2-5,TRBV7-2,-,TGTGCCAGCAGCTTAGAGACAGTGAAGACCCAGTACTTC,CASSLETVKTQYF
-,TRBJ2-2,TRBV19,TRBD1,TGTGCCAGTAGTATATCGGGACAGGGGTACACCGGGGAGCTGTTTTTT,CASSISGQGYTGELFF
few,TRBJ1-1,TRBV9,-,TGTGCCAGCAGCGCCACCGCCCTGAACACTGAAGCTTTCTTT,CASSATALNTEAFF
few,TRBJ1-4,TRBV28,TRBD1,TGTGCCAGCAGTCCCCAGGGGGCAGTGGTAACTAATGAAAAACTGTTTTTT,CASSPQGAVVTNEKLFF
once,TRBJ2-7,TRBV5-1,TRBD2,TGCGCCAGCAGCTTCGTACTAGCGGGAGTAGAAGAGCAGTACTTC,CASSFVLAGVEEQYF
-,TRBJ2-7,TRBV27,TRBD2,TGTGCCAGCCGCCGACTAGCGGGAGGGTCTGAGCAGTACTTC,CASRRLAGGSEQYF
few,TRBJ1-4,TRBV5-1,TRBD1,TGCGCCAGCAGCCCGACAGGGGACAATGAAAAACTGTTTTTT,CASSPTGDNEKLFF
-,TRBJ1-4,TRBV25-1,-,TGTGCCAGCAGAGACAGTAACAGTGGAGAAAAACTGTTTTTT,CASRDSNSGEKLFF
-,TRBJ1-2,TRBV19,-,TGTGCCAGTAGTATAAACGGGGGAAGCGACTATGGCTACACCTTC,CASSINGGSDYGYTF
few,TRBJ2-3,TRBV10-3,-,TGTGCCATCAGTGACCCAATGGGGTCTACGGCAGATACGCAGTATTTT,CAISDPMGSTADTQYF
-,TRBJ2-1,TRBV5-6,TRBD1,TGTGCCAGCAGCTTGGGACAGGGATGGAGTGAGCAGTTCTTC,CASSLGQGWSEQFF
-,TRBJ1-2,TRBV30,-,TGTGCCTGGAGCCGCCGTGGGGAGAACTATGGCTACACCTTC,CAWSRRGENYGYTF
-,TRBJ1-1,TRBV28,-,TGTGCCAGCAGTAAACAGTGGGGTTCTGAAGCTTTCTTT,CASSKQWGSEAFF
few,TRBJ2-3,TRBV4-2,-,TGTGCCAGCAGCCACGCCCGGGACTTGAGCACAGATACGCAGTATTTT,CASSHARDLSTDTQYF
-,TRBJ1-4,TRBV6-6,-,TGTGCCAGCGGGACCCCTCAGGGGAAACTGTTTTTT,CASGTPQGKLFF
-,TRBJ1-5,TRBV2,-,TGTGCCAGCAGTGAACGGTCGGTTGGAGATCAGCCCCAGCATTTT,CASSERSVGDQPQHF
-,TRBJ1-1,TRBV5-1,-,TGCGCCAGCAGCGGGGGAGCTGGCACTGAAGCTTTCTTT,CASSGGAGTEAFF
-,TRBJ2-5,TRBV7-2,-,TGTGCCAGCAGCTCTAGAGGTGGGGTAGAGACCCAGTACTTC,CASSSRGGVETQYF
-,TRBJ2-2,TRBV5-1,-,TGCGCCAGCAGCTTGGCCGGAAGTGCCGGGGAGCTGTTTTTT,CASSLAGSAGELFF
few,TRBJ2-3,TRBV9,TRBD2,TGTGCCAGCAGCGGGGGGACTATTCGCACAGATACGCAGTATTTT,CASSGGTIRTDTQYF
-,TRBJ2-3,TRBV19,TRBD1,TGTGCCAGTAGTATACAGGGGGCTGGGGATACGCAGTATTTT,CASSIQGAGDTQYF
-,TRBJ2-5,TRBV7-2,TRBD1,TGTGCCAGCAGCTACCCCCCCACAGGGGCCTACCAAGAGACCCAGTACTTC,CASSYPPTGAYQETQYF
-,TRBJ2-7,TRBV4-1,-,TGCGCCAGCAGCCCAGTTGGGGACACCTCCTACGAGCAGTACTTC,CASSPVGDTSYEQYF
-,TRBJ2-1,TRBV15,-,TGTGCCACCAGCAGATACCGAGGGGGCTCCTACAATGAGCAGTTCTTC,CATSRYRGGSYNEQFF
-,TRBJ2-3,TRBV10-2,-,TGCGCCAGCGTGGGGGCAGGGGATACGCAGTATTTT,CASVGAGDTQYF
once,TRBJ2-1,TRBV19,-,TGTGCCAGTAGTATTATGACGGAGCAGTTCTTC,CASSIMTEQFF
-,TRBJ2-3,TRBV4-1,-,TGCGCCAGCAGCCCTACTACGGGCACAGATACGCAGTATTTT,CASSPTTGTDTQYF
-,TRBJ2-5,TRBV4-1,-,TGCGCCAGCAGCCAAGTAGCCGGGACCTCGCGAGAGACCCAGTACTTC,CASSQVAGTSRETQYF
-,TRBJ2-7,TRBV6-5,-,TGTGCCAGCACCTCGGAGTACGAGCAGTATTTC,CASTSEYEQYF
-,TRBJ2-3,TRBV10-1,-,TGCGCCAGCAACCCGACTCTGAACACAGATACGCAGTATTTT,CASNPTLNTDTQYF
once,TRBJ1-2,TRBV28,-,TGTGCCAGCGGTTCGGCCGGGGCTGGTGGCTACACCTTC,CASGSAGAGGYTF
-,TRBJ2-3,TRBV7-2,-,TGTGCCAGCAGCTTACAGGCCACAGATACGCAGTATTTT,CASSLQATDTQYF
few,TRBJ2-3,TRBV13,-,TGTGCCAGCAGCTTAGGGTACGGCACAGATACGCAGTATTTT,CASSLGYGTDTQYF